The clone carrying this TCR beta chain was seen just once. Antigen unknown. This sample is part of a study of T cell responses to AZD1222 COVID-19 vaccine. Whole-study findings and limits: Just 5 or 6 AZD1222 recipients tested seropositive at baseline. Possibly, clonal diversity was underestimated; donors were largely white British and included more females. Repertoires were obtained only post-peak T cell response. The CD4 TCRs associated with vaccination extended across spike and predominated at 160-218 and 743-854.

The CDR3 has 14 amino acids. Germline CDR1 is SGHRS and CDR2 is YFSETQ. Deletions cut 4 bases from V and 2 bases from J, with 12 bases between. Only in-frame clones appear in the TCRdb table, and some are missing; sequencing was by immunoSEQ multiplex PCR. The repertoire holds some 69,000 clones, with about four fifths as singletons. The material sequenced was peripheral blood, taken 28 days after the second AZD1222 dose. V gene TRBV5-1 combines with J gene TRBJ2-5, with a weak D call TRBD1 (6 bases). The clonotype comes from an adult who received the AZD1222 COVID-19 vaccine. The CDR3, as DNA: TGCGCCAGCAGCAACCACAGGGCTCAAGAGACCCAGTACTTC. Its translation is CASSNHRAQETQYF.